This T cell receptor (beta chain) emerged from a study of T cells in Graves' hyperthyroidism and ophthalmopathy. The table lists this clonotype with many counts. Being one base from a much bigger clone, this may be a read error. Lactation, pregnancy, other autoimmune disease or uncontrolled infection led to exclusion of patients. Every diagnosis used clinical symptoms, serum thyroxine and TRAb, thyroid ultrasound and orbital computed tomography. Amplification targeted TCR beta CDR3 regions from RNA transcripts. The TCR CDR3 was amplified in a first-round RT-PCR using the HTBI primer set. Each CDR3 protein gets one entry after TCRdb re-called the multiplex PCR reads with MiXCR. The sample has hundreds of thousands of distinct CDR3 sequences, 14% to 15% seen once. Sequencing was carried out using blood. This TCR derives from a woman in her thirties or forties with Graves' ophthalmopathy.

The CDR3 loop reads CSARADANYGYTF. The CDR3 region has the DNA TGCAGTGCTAGAGCGGATGCTAACTATGGCTACACCTTC. The chain joins TRBV20-1 to TRBJ1-2; D call uncertain. The CDR3 extends over 13 amino acids. Trimming cost V 1 base and J 0 bases, with 6 bases left between them. The V gene's germline CDR1 is DFQATT and CDR2 SNEGSKA (reference sequence).